The T cell receptor beta chain under discussion was sequenced for a study of CD8 T cells in ankylosing spondylitis. Overall study findings and caveats: A TCR beta motif of 7 or 8 highly homologous variants appeared characteristic of ankylosing spondylitis blood. Certain motif variants had earlier been reported in reactive arthritis synovial fluid and blood. Disease-linked clones bore a CD8+ phenotype, appearing relatively rarely in peripheral blood.

This clonotype was counted only a few times. The antigen remains unidentified. It was by quantitative 5'-RACE with molecular barcodes that TCR beta libraries were made. TCRdb analysed the 5' RACE reads with MiXCR anew, one entry per CDR3 protein. In the table there are just over 150,000 distinct CDR3 sequences, about 16% of which are singletons. The CDR3 extends over 15 amino acids. CDR1 is MDHEN and CDR2 is SYDVKM in the germline V gene. Trimming removed 5 bases at V and 4 bases at J, with 17 bases between. The chain employs TRBV28 and TRBJ1-1; no clear D. Sample: blood, either unsorted or a sorted T cell fraction (not recorded which). The receptor was derived from a male donor with ankylosing spondylitis or in good health (not recorded which). The CDR3 loop is CASSVDGRRGTEAFF. CDR3 nucleotide sequence: TGTGCCAGCAGTGTGGACGGACGCCGTGGCACTGAAGCTTTCTTT.